These T cell receptor beta chains were read from a single sample in a study of shared clonotypes between healthy human individuals. TCRdb keeps only in-frame clones here, not all; method: immunoSEQ multiplex PCR. Here the sample spans about 1 million clones, 65% to 80% being singletons. The source material was memory CD4+ T cells sorted from blood. These receptors all come from a man in his late teens or twenties in good health. CDR3s include the opening cysteine and the closing phenylalanine or tryptophan. A D gene is named only where the DNA matches it firmly. Size values are once, few and many counts, or a class for expanded clones, and some rows have none.

CASSLGGSLTQRREYF	TGTGCCAGCAGCTTGGGCGGCAGCCTAACACAGAGGAGGGAGTATTTT	TRBJ2-3	.	TRBV5-5	.
CASSAYRGGLGGELFF	TGTGCCAGCAGCGCCTACAGGGGAGGTTTGGGCGGGGAGCTGTTTTTT	TRBJ2-2	.	TRBV9	.
CASSPEKGFSYEQYF	TGTGCCAGCAGCCCGGAGAAGGGGTTCTCCTACGAGCAGTACTTC	TRBJ2-7	.	TRBV5-6	.
CASSAGQKGTDTQYF	TGTGCCAGCAGCGCCGGACAGAAAGGGACAGATACGCAGTATTTT	TRBJ2-3	.	TRBV9	.
CASSFTGIYQFF	TGTGCCAGCAGCTTCACAGGGATTTATCAGTTCTTC	TRBJ2-1	.	TRBV7-2	.
CASSHSDRSYNEQFF	TGTGCCAGCAGCCACTCGGACCGCTCCTACAATGAGCAGTTCTTC	TRBJ2-1	.	TRBV7-9	.
CASSRLADNEQFF	TGTGCCAGCAGCCGCCTAGCGGACAATGAGCAGTTCTTC	TRBJ2-1	TRBD2	TRBV5-6	.
CASSPTAHGYGYTF	TGTGCCAGCAGCCCGACAGCCCACGGCTATGGCTACACCTTC	TRBJ1-2	.	TRBV11-2	.
CASSLEGGSYEQYF	TGTGCCAGCAGCTTGGAGGGCGGGTCTTACGAGCAGTACTTC	TRBJ2-7	.	TRBV5-8	.
CASSWKLAGASDEQFF	TGCGCCAGCAGCTGGAAACTAGCGGGGGCTTCGGATGAGCAGTTCTTC	TRBJ2-1	TRBD2	TRBV5-1	.
CAWSDWHQETQYF	TGTGCCTGGAGCGATTGGCACCAAGAGACCCAGTACTTC	TRBJ2-5	.	TRBV30	.
CASSLTGFGTDTQYF	TGCGCCAGCAGCTTGACAGGCTTCGGCACAGATACGCAGTATTTT	TRBJ2-3	.	TRBV5-1	.
CASSQEGSGSSYNSPLHF	TGCGCCAGCAGCCAAGAAGGAAGCGGTAGCTCCTATAATTCACCCCTCCACTTT	TRBJ1-6	.	TRBV4-1	.
CASSFTALAGGTPLHF	TGTGCCAGCAGCTTCACGGCCTTGGCAGGTGGGACACCCCTCCACTTT	TRBJ1-6	.	TRBV7-8	.
CASSYSVGGQETQYF	TGTGCCAGCAGTTACAGCGTTGGAGGTCAAGAGACCCAGTACTTC	TRBJ2-5	.	TRBV5-6	many
CASLAGGITDTQYF	TGTGCCAGTTTAGCGGGAGGGATCACAGATACGCAGTATTTT	TRBJ2-3	TRBD2	TRBV28	.
CSAAGTSGGIHEQYF	TGCAGCGCCGCCGGGACTAGCGGGGGCATCCACGAGCAGTACTTC	TRBJ2-7	TRBD2	TRBV29-1	.
CASSLRVGELFF	TGTGCCAGCAGTTTACGAGTCGGGGAGCTGTTTTTT	TRBJ2-2	.	TRBV27	.
CASSTRTSGGSFDTQYF	TGTGCCAGCAGCACCCGGACTAGCGGGGGATCATTCGATACGCAGTATTTT	TRBJ2-3	TRBD2	TRBV7-2	.
CASSLGRNTEAFF	TGTGCCAGCAGCTTGGGGCGGAACACTGAAGCTTTCTTT	TRBJ1-1	.	TRBV5-6	few
CASSFNTGSNEKLFF	TGTGCCAGCAGCTTTAATACAGGGTCTAATGAAAAACTGTTTTTT	TRBJ1-4	.	TRBV5-4	.
CASRPGTLNTGELFF	TGCGCCAGCAGGCCCGGGACGCTGAACACCGGGGAGCTGTTTTTT	TRBJ2-2	.	TRBV5-1	.
CAGDRGGDTEAFF	TGTGCCGGTGACAGGGGAGGGGACACTGAAGCTTTCTTT	TRBJ1-1	TRBD1	TRBV30	.
CASRTDVSYNSPLHF	TGTGCCAGCAGGACGGACGTCTCCTATAATTCACCCCTCCACTTT	TRBJ1-6	.	TRBV6-1	few
CASSFGQNYNSPLHF	TGTGCCAGCAGCTTCGGACAGAATTATAATTCACCCCTCCACTTT	TRBJ1-6	.	TRBV7-9	.
CASSPSGGTDTQYF	TGTGCCAGCTCACCGAGCGGGGGCACAGATACGCAGTATTTT	TRBJ2-3	TRBD2	TRBV18	.
CASSEGHAETQYF	TGTGCCAGCAGCGAGGGCCACGCCGAGACCCAGTACTTC	TRBJ2-5	.	TRBV5-6	.